Below are 17 T cell receptor beta chains sequenced from a single sample in a study of T cells in Graves' hyperthyroidism and ophthalmopathy. Amplified TCR beta CDR3 regions came from RNA transcripts. First-round RT-PCR of the TCR CDR3 relied on the HTBI primer set. From the multiplex PCR reads, TCRdb called clonotypes with MiXCR, one entry per CDR3 protein. The repertoire has approximately 430,000 distinct CDR3 sequences, approximately 14% of them found once; the top ten carry approximately 14%. The specimen was blood. The receptors were gathered from a woman aged 18-30 years with Graves' hyperthyroidism.

This clonotype was detected ten times or more. The chain links TRBV7-9 to TRBJ1-1; maybe TRBD1 (5 bases). This CDR3 is 16 amino acids long. Trimming stripped 1 base from V and 2 bases from J, with 14 bases between. Germline loops: CDR1 SEHNR, CDR2 FQNEAQ (reference sequence). The DNA for the CDR3 is TGTGCCAGCAGCTTAGTGGACATACTCATCAACACTGAAGCTTTCTTT. Protein sequence: CASSLVDILINTEAFF.

This clonotype was recorded at least ten times. The V call is TRBV19, the J call TRBJ1-1; D call uncertain. The V end lost 3 bases, the J end lost 0 bases, and 5 bases lay between the germline ends. The CDR3 spans 13 residues. In germline, CDR1 is LNHDA, CDR2 SQIVND (reference sequence). The CDR3 region is CASSIALNTEAFF. DNA for the CDR3: TGTGCCAGTAGTATTGCACTGAACACTGAAGCTTTCTTT. Looking up the rest from reference TRBV19 and TRBJ1-1 gives the full variable domain: DGGITQSPKYLFRKEGQNVTLSCEQNLNHDAMYWYRQDPGQGLRLIYYSQIVNDFQKGDIAEGYSVSREKKESFPLTVTSAQKNPTAFYLCASSIALNTEAFFGQGTRLTVV.

Only a few counts were recorded for this clonotype. The J gene is TRBJ1-5, the V gene TRBV11-2; TRBD1 is a possible D gene (5 bases). Germline V gene lookup returns CDR1 SGHAT and CDR2 FQNNGV. The CDR3 contains 15 residues. Trimming shortened V by 0 bases and J by 2 bases, and 8 bases separated the two germline ends. CDR3: CASSLEWGGNQPQHF. In DNA, the CDR3 is TGTGCCAGCAGCTTAGAGTGGGGGGGCAATCAGCCCCAGCATTTT.

At least ten counts were recorded for this clonotype. The chain joins TRBV2 to TRBJ2-7, with 11 bases lining up with TRBD2. CDR1 is SNHLY and CDR2 is FYNNEI in the germline V gene. With V trimmed by 2 bases and J by 6 bases, 6 bases remained unmatched. This CDR3 spans 15 amino acids. The CDR3 region is CASSELLAGDAEQYF. CDR3 DNA: TGTGCCAGCAGTGAACTACTAGCGGGAGATGCCGAGCAGTACTTC.

A few counts support this clonotype. The chain has TRBV4-1 and TRBJ1-1; D remains ambiguous. V shed 0 bases and J shed 2 bases, with 7 bases lying between them. The CDR3 is made up of 14 amino acids. The germline CDR1 and CDR2 sequences are MGHRA and YSYEKL. The CDR3 spells CASSQEQVNTEAFF. In DNA form, the CDR3 reads TGCGCCAGCAGCCAAGAGCAGGTCAACACTGAAGCTTTCTTT.

This clonotype was observed a few times. The chain couples TRBV19 to TRBJ2-3; the match to TRBD1 covers 9 bases. Trimming removed 7 bases from V and 2 bases from J; junction bases left unmatched: 19. The germline V gene has CDR1 LNHDA and CDR2 SQIVND (reference sequence). The CDR3 runs 19 residues. The CDR3 here is CASTSTPPATGGSTDTQYF. Written as DNA, the CDR3 is TGTGCCAGTACCTCGACTCCCCCGGCGACAGGGGGTTCCACAGATACGCAGTATTTT.

In nucleotides, the CDR3 is TGTGCCAGCAGTTACATAGGGGGCAATGAGCAGTTCTTC. Translated: CASSYIGGNEQFF. The V and J genes are TRBV6-5 and TRBJ2-1; perhaps TRBD1 as D (6 bases). Germline CDR1 and CDR2: MNHEY and SVGAGI. The CDR3 totals 13 residues. The ends were cut back, 2 bases at V and 6 bases at J, with 8 bases in the middle.

Turning to this clonotype: A much larger clonotype is one base distant, so this may be a read error. The chain has TRBV6-8 and TRBJ2-7; D might be TRBD1 or TRBD2, each matching 6 bases. CDR1 and CDR2 (germline): MNHGY, SAAAGT. This CDR3 region has 18 residues. The CDR3 here is CASSYSPGASGSSHEQYF. The CDR3 bases are TGTGCCAGCAGTTACTCGCCGGGGGCCAGCGGAAGCTCCCACGAGCAGTACTTC.

This chain connects TRBV7-2 to TRBJ1-2; possibly TRBD1 for D (6 bases). V lost 5 bases, J lost 8 bases, and 30 bases lay in between. There are 18 residues in the CDR3. CDR1 and CDR2 (germline): SGHTA, FQGNSA. CDR3 residues: CASSPGGAGHQILTGYTF. The CDR3 region has the DNA TGTGCCAGCAGCCCGGGGGGGGCCGGACACCAGATTCTTACGGGCTACACCTTC.

Of note for this clonotype: A much larger clone differs from this one at a single base, so this may be a read error. The chain recombines TRBV13 with TRBJ2-7; D might be TRBD1 (6 bases). Germline V CDR1 and CDR2: PRHDT, FYEKMQ (reference sequence). This CDR3 contains 13 residues. This CDR3 is CASSSGQWGEQCF. The CDR3 DNA reads TGTGCCAGCAGCTCCGGACAGTGGGGCGAGCAGTGCTTC.

The CDR3 spells CASGLGGDTQYF. The CDR3 region has the DNA TGTGCCTCGGGACTAGGTGGAGATACGCAGTATTTT. The gene calls are TRBV15 and TRBJ2-3, with 8 bases aligning to TRBD2. Germline assignment: CDR1 LNHNV and CDR2 YYDKDF (reference sequence). The CDR3 totals 12 residues. Losses at the gene ends were 11 bases for V and 5 bases for J; bases not matched to a gene: 6.

The table lists this clonotype with many counts. V and J are TRBV6-2 or TRBV6-3 and TRBJ2-5; the D gene is possibly TRBD2 (6 bases). With 4 bases removed from V and 7 bases from J, the gap between germline ends came to 19 bases. Germline CDR1 and CDR2: MNHEY and SVGEGT. CDR3 size: 15 residues. CDR3 sequence reads: CASSLRRELRWTQYF. CDR3 nucleotide sequence: TGTGCCAGCAGTTTAAGGCGGGAACTCAGGTGGACCCAGTACTTC.

This clonotype was observed many times. V is TRBV5-1 and J is TRBJ2-7, with TRBD1 matching over 8 bases. The germline V gene encodes CDR1 SGHRS and CDR2 YFSETQ. CDR3 size: 16 residues. With V trimmed by 1 base and J by 0 bases, 6 bases remained unmatched. Written as DNA, the CDR3 is TGCGCCAGCAGCTTGTCCCCGGACAGGGTCTCCTACGAGCAGTACTTC. This sequence encodes CASSLSPDRVSYEQYF.

This chain connects TRBV14 to TRBJ1-1, with D possibly TRBD1 on 5 matching bases. The germline V gene encodes CDR1 SGHDN and CDR2 FVKESK. The CDR3 extends over 14 amino acids. Trimming shortened V by 0 bases and J by 3 bases, and 8 bases separated the two germline ends. CDR3 nucleotides: TGTGCCAGCAGCCAAGAAGTAGGGGACACTGAAGCTTTCTTT. It translates to CASSQEVGDTEAFF.

V gene TRBV10-3 combines with J gene TRBJ2-7; D call uncertain. The germline V and J ends were trimmed by 0 bases and 7 bases, with 16 bases remaining between them. This CDR3 is 15 amino acids long. CDR1 is ENHRY, CDR2 SYGVKD, per germline. CDR3 loop: CAISESEAPGREQYF. CDR3 DNA: TGTGCCATCAGTGAGTCAGAGGCACCGGGTCGGGAGCAGTACTTC.

This clonotype was picked up many times. The J gene is TRBJ2-1, the V gene TRBV28; 7 positions match TRBD1. CDR1 MDHEN and CDR2 SYDVKM come from the germline V gene. CDR3 length: 17 residues. V lost 6 bases, J lost 3 bases, and 14 bases stayed unmatched. CDR3 loop: CASSPGQRFDFYNEQFF. The CDR3 nucleotides read TGTGCCAGCAGCCCGGGACAGAGATTTGACTTCTACAATGAGCAGTTCTTC.

Turning to this clonotype: Since no conserved phenylalanine or tryptophan closes the CDR3, a read error is the likely cause. This chain connects TRBV2 to TRBJ1-4; D unclear. V was trimmed by 6 bases and J by 5 bases, leaving 13 bases between them. CDR1 is SNHLY and CDR2 is FYNNEI in the germline V gene. The CDR3 sequence is 14 residues long. The CDR3 nucleotides read TGTGCCAGCAGAGCCGGGAGCTTGAATGAAAAACTGTTTCTT. Protein product: CASRAGSLNEKLFL.